A selection of T cell receptor beta chains follows, all from one sample in a study of immune evolution from preneoplasia to lung adenocarcinoma. TCRdb keeps only in-frame clones here, not all; method: immunoSEQ multiplex PCR. The sample holds hundreds of clones; 65% to 85% are singletons and the top ten take 8.8%. The specimen sequenced was FFPE atypical adenomatous hyperplasia tissue from the lung. The origin of the receptors is a person aged 70 to 85 with lung adenocarcinoma. The CDR3 runs from the conserved cysteine through the conserved F or W.

J	V	CDR3
TRBJ2-2	TRBV19	CASSTPTGVNTGELFF
TRBJ2-7	TRBV14	CASSPAGVKYEQYF
TRBJ1-1	TRBV30	CAWSFTGDTEAFF
TRBJ1-5	TRBV11-2	CASSLGGNPNQPQHF
TRBJ2-5	TRBV5-1	CASSLTSWETQYF
TRBJ1-1	TRBV7-2	CASSPNRGLVNTEAFF
TRBJ1-1	TRBV6-4	CASSQTGGTEAFF
TRBJ1-6	TRBV19	CASRVRGNSPLHF
TRBJ2-2	TRBV11-2	CASRERIDYTGELFF
TRBJ2-7	TRBV7-2	CASSLGPPTSHEQYF
TRBJ2-1	TRBV5-1	CASSSGQTYNEQFF
TRBJ2-3	TRBV5-4	CASSPRGSTDTQYF
TRBJ2-7	TRBV6-4	CASSERAGRTKYEQYF
TRBJ2-7	TRBV5-1	CASADLVPYEQYF
TRBJ1-1	TRBV13	CASSRERTGSAEAFF
TRBJ1-5	TRBV7-2	CASSSGTGSSNQPQHF
TRBJ2-7	TRBV15	CATSDRTGPYEQYF
TRBJ1-2	TRBV5-6	CASSPRGGFYGYTF
TRBJ1-5	TRBV30	CAWSVLGGQGNQPQHF
TRBJ2-1	TRBV10-1	CASSESIVKGLGEQFF
TRBJ2-7	TRBV4-1	CASSQDPGGALYEQYF
TRBJ2-2	TRBV11-2	CASSSPMSPAPGELFF
TRBJ2-3	TRBV11-2	CASSWGYPGQRNTDTQYF
TRBJ2-1	TRBV6-4	CASSDSPGQGSEQFF
TRBJ2-5	TRBV2	CASSETVGGYF
TRBJ2-1	TRBV4-1	CASSRVGTYNEQFF
TRBJ1-1	TRBV5-1	CASSLERGDTEAFF
TRBJ1-1	TRBV27	CASSPTRRDALYEAFF
TRBJ2-7	TRBV29-1	CSVDAGYEQYF
TRBJ2-2	TRBV27	CASSALYPPGELFF
TRBJ2-5	TRBV5-1	CASSLGSGDETQYF
TRBJ2-1	TRBV29-1	CSVETGEGNEQFF
TRBJ1-1	TRBV7-3	CASSPDPDATEAFF
TRBJ1-5	TRBV5-8	CASRVGGRNQPQHF
TRBJ1-2	TRBV7-8	CASSSSDQRGYTF
TRBJ2-3	TRBV2	CASKFSGGAIDTQYF
TRBJ2-7	TRBV29-1	CSVGLGGTGTTEDF
TRBJ1-1	TRBV16	CASSRQLNTEAFF
TRBJ2-7	TRBV5-6	CASSSTGGELGYEQYF
TRBJ1-5	TRBV5-1	CVSSSDPNQPQHF
TRBJ2-7	TRBV7-3	CASSLFVGQVISYEQYF